A single sample is the source of the 21 T cell receptor beta chains below, sequenced in a study of T cell responses to AZD1222 COVID-19 vaccine. The method was immunoSEQ multiplex PCR; TCRdb's version includes in-frame clones alone and lacks a portion of them. In the table there are roughly 120,000 clones, about nine tenths of which are singletons. Sample: peripheral blood, taken on day 0 of MenACWY control vaccination. These receptor sequences come from an adult in good health.

Worth noting for this clone: The sample carries other DNA sequences with the same CDR3. The chain has TRBV10-2 and TRBJ2-1; 8 bases align to TRBD2. V shed 3 bases, J shed 0 bases, and the junction held 4 bases outside the gene matches. CDR3 size: 16 residues. Germline V gene data show CDR1 as WSHSY and CDR2 as SAAADI. CDR3 sequence reads: CASSDAGGSSYNEQFF. Written as DNA, the CDR3 is TGCGCCAGCAGTGACGCGGGGGGCAGCTCCTACAATGAGCAGTTCTTC.

The genes are TRBV24-1 and TRBJ2-7; the D gene is possibly TRBD2 (6 bases). The CDR3 has 14 amino acids. Trimming removed 3 bases at V and 2 bases at J, with 10 bases between. Germline values: CDR1 KGHDR, CDR2 SFDVKD. The CDR3 DNA reads TGTGCCACCAGTGATCGGGGGATGACCTACGAGCAGTACTTC. It yields the protein CATSDRGMTYEQYF.

This clone was recorded once. CDR3 bases: TGTGCCAGCAGTTACTACCGGGACAGGGGCGGCGAGCAGTACTTC. This gives the protein CASSYYRDRGGEQYF. The rearrangement links TRBV6-5 to TRBJ2-7; TRBD1 matches 10 bases. With V trimmed by 1 base and J by 6 bases, 6 bases remained unmatched. This CDR3 has 15 residues. Germline lookup yields CDR1 MNHEY and CDR2 SVGAGI.

The rearrangement uses TRBV5-1 and TRBJ2-6; D gene ambiguous. V shed 4 bases and J shed 5 bases, with 16 bases lying between them. Germline V gives CDR1 SGHRS, CDR2 YFSETQ. The CDR3 consists of 16 residues. The CDR3 nucleotides read TGCGCCAGCAGCGGATCCAGCACATCCCGGGCCAACGTCCTGACTTTC. It codes for CASSGSSTSRANVLTF.

The gene calls are TRBV6-5 and TRBJ1-1; no firm D call. The CDR3 has 14 amino acids. Germline V gives CDR1 MNHEY, CDR2 SVGAGI. Trimming stripped 6 bases from V and 3 bases from J, with 14 bases between. CDR3 nucleotides: TGTGCCAGCAGCGACCGGTTCATGGACACTGAAGCTTTCTTT. It is translated as CASSDRFMDTEAFF.

This clone was observed once. V usage is TRBV3-1 (or the pseudogene TRBV3-2) and J usage is TRBJ2-7; 10 nucleotides agree with TRBD2. CDR3 length: 15 amino acids. The germline gives CDR1 LGHDT, CDR2 YNNKEL (reference sequence). The V and J ends lost 4 bases and 5 bases, in that order; junction bases with no gene match: 8. CDR3 sequence: CASSPGLAGVDEQYF. DNA of the CDR3: TGTGCCAGCAGCCCTGGTCTAGCGGGAGTGGACGAGCAGTACTTC.

The chain employs TRBV7-2 and TRBJ2-1, with D maybe TRBD2 (5 bases). Germline V lookup: CDR1 SGHTA, CDR2 FQGNSA. Trimming shortened V by 3 bases and J by 5 bases, and 17 bases separated the two germline ends. The CDR3 is 16 residues long. The CDR3 DNA reads TGTGCCAGCAGCTTGGGGTTAGGGCGGGTACACAATGAGCAGTTCTTC. It specifies CASSLGLGRVHNEQFF.

This rearrangement joins TRBV5-5 to TRBJ2-7; 11 nucleotides match TRBD2. The CDR3 has 16 residues. J lost 2 bases, V lost 0 bases, and 4 bases had no gene match. Germline values: CDR1 SGHKS, CDR2 YYEKEE (reference sequence). CDR3 in amino acids: CASSLAASGRPYEQYF. The CDR3 region has the DNA TGTGCCAGCAGCTTGGCGGCTAGCGGGAGGCCCTACGAGCAGTACTTC. Looking up the rest from reference TRBV5-5 and TRBJ2-7 gives the full variable domain: DAGVTQSPTHLIKTRGQQVTLRCSPISGHKSVSWYQQVLGQGPQFIFQYYEKEERGRGNFPDRFSARQFPNYSSELNVNALLLGDSALYLCASSLAASGRPYEQYFGPGTRLTVT.

This clone was detected once. The genes are TRBV6-5 and TRBJ2-5; tentatively, D is TRBD1 or TRBD2 (5 bases each). Germline V gene sequence: CDR1 MNHEY, CDR2 SVGAGI. Trimming pared 4 bases from V and 3 bases from J, leaving 12 bases between. There are 14 residues in the CDR3. The CDR3 protein is CASSLLGTEETQYF. In nucleotides, the CDR3 is TGTGCCAGCAGTTTACTTGGGACCGAAGAGACCCAGTACTTC.

V usage is TRBV6-6 and J usage is TRBJ1-2, with D perhaps TRBD1 (6 bases). Trimming removed 4 bases at V and 6 bases at J, with 15 bases between. CDR1 and CDR2 (germline): MNHNY, SVGAGI (reference sequence). The CDR3 is 14 residues long. The CDR3 sequence: CASSSLPGADGYTF. In DNA form, the CDR3 reads TGTGCCAGCAGTTCCCTCCCAGGGGCAGATGGCTACACCTTC.

The rearrangement links TRBV29-1 to TRBJ1-2; D is unclear. This CDR3 region has 11 residues. Trimming left V 4 bases short and J 4 bases short, with 7 bases between. Germline CDR1 SQVTM, CDR2 ANQGSEA. The CDR3 region is CSVVPTYGYTF. CDR3 nucleotides: TGCAGCGTTGTCCCGACCTATGGCTACACCTTC.

This chain links TRBV11-2 with TRBJ2-3; D remains unclear. The ends were cut back, 5 bases at V and 7 bases at J, with 13 bases in the middle. Germline values: CDR1 SGHAT, CDR2 FQNNGV. This CDR3 contains 13 residues. CDR3 sequence reads: CASSPAEENTQYF. The CDR3 region has the DNA TGTGCCAGCAGCCCTGCTGAGGAGAATACGCAGTATTTT.

This clone occurred once. The chain recombines TRBV28 with TRBJ2-7, with 11 nucleotides matching TRBD2. The ends lost 7 bases at V and 7 bases at J; junction bases unmatched: 9. The CDR3 spans 14 residues. Germline CDR1 reads MDHEN; CDR2 reads SYDVKM. CDR3 in DNA: TGTGCCAGCAAGCTAGCGGGAGGACCCCGTGAGCAGTACTTC. Residues: CASKLAGGPREQYF. Drawing the rest from reference TRBV28 and TRBJ2-7, the complete variable domain is DVKVTQSSRYLVKRTGEKVFLECVQDMDHENMFWYRQDPGLGLRLIYFSYDVKMKEKGDIPEGYSVSREKKERFSLILESASTNQTSMYLCASKLAGGPREQYFGPGTRLTVT.

The J gene is TRBJ1-2, the V gene TRBV5-4; D remains ambiguous. The CDR3 runs 15 residues. With 0 bases removed from V and 4 bases from J, the gap between germline ends came to 13 bases. The germline V gene encodes CDR1 SGHNT and CDR2 YYREEE (reference sequence). DNA of the CDR3: TGTGCCAGCAGCTTGGCCGGCAGAAGTTTCTATGGCTACACCTTC. Translation gives CASSLAGRSFYGYTF.

This clone was seen a single time. V and J are TRBV3-1 (or the pseudogene TRBV3-2) and TRBJ1-2; 7 bases align to TRBD1. This CDR3 comprises 14 residues. Looked up from germline, CDR1 is LGHDT and CDR2 is YNNKEL (reference sequence). Losses at the gene ends were 4 bases for V and 2 bases for J; bases not matched to a gene: 4. The CDR3 sequence: CASSRVTGNYGYTF. The CDR3 bases are TGTGCCAGCAGCCGAGTGACAGGGAACTATGGCTACACCTTC.

V usage is TRBV6-6 and J usage is TRBJ2-7, with D hard to call. Looked up from germline, CDR1 is MNHNY and CDR2 is SVGAGI (reference sequence). The V end was cut by 6 bases, the J end by 2 bases, with 11 bases between. This CDR3 has 13 residues. The CDR3 here is CASRPGQTYEQYF. The CDR3 nucleotides are TGTGCCAGCAGGCCCGGGCAGACCTACGAGCAGTACTTC.

In this sample, this clone turned up a few times. The chain is built from TRBV4-1 and TRBJ1-4; weak D call: TRBD1 (5 bases). The CDR3 is 17 amino acids. Per the germline V gene, CDR1 is MGHRA and CDR2 is YSYEKL. V was pared by 3 bases and J by 0 bases, with 14 bases between. The CDR3: CASSHGETAPTNEKLFF. CDR3 DNA sequence: TGCGCCAGCAGCCACGGCGAGACAGCCCCAACTAATGAAAAACTGTTTTTT.

The table lists this clone with a few counts. This rearrangement joins TRBV19 to TRBJ1-1; 7 bases map to TRBD1. This CDR3 spans 15 amino acids. Germline V gives CDR1 LNHDA, CDR2 SQIVND (reference sequence). V lost 1 base and J lost 5; bases outside the gene matches: 7. As DNA, the CDR3 is TGTGCCAGTAGTATAGCATTGAGGGGGCGGACTGAAGCTTTCTTT. Encoded protein: CASSIALRGRTEAFF. The full variable domain, in which reference TRBV19 and TRBJ1-1 provide the parts outside the CDR3, is DGGITQSPKYLFRKEGQNVTLSCEQNLNHDAMYWYRQDPGQGLRLIYYSQIVNDFQKGDIAEGYSVSREKKESFPLTVTSAQKNPTAFYLCASSIALRGRTEAFFGQGTRLTVV.

This clone was detected only once. The V gene is TRBV19, the J gene TRBJ1-6, with 8 bases identical to TRBD1. Germline CDR1 is LNHDA and CDR2 is SQIVND (reference sequence). The CDR3 has 15 amino acids. The V gene end was trimmed by 4 bases and the J gene end by 7 bases; junction bases not matched to a gene: 6. For the CDR3, the DNA is TGTGCCAGTAGTACCCCGACAGGGGCGAATTCACCCCTCCACTTT. It yields the protein CASSTPTGANSPLHF.

The table lists this clone with a few counts. The genes are TRBV4-1 and TRBJ2-1; 11 positions agree with TRBD2. Unmatched junction bases numbered 6, after V lost 1 base and J lost 4 bases. The germline V gene encodes CDR1 MGHRA and CDR2 YSYEKL. There are 17 residues in the CDR3. The CDR3 bases are TGCGCCAGCAGCCAAGGACCGGGACTAGCGGATTACAATGAGCAGTTCTTC. Residues: CASSQGPGLADYNEQFF.

This chain links TRBV28 with TRBJ1-1; no clear D gene. There are 15 residues in the CDR3. The ends were cut back, 5 bases at V and 5 bases at J, with 18 bases in the middle. CDR1 and CDR2 from the germline V gene are MDHEN and SYDVKM. CDR3 in amino acids: CASSPLTTLGTEAFF. The CDR3 DNA reads as TGTGCCAGCAGTCCCCTCACAACCCTGGGGACTGAAGCTTTCTTT.